This T cell receptor (beta chain) appears in the sequencing data of a study of TIL therapy for anti-PD-1-resistant metastatic lung cancer. Study as a whole: Progressing patients received lymphodepletion, expanded TIL infusion and IL-2. Tumors carried a median about 1.6 non-synonymous mutations per megabase.

Concerning this clone itself: Germline and junction disagree at one end, which may indicate a read error.

The immunoSEQ assay was v3. The protocol was immunoSEQ multiplex PCR, while the TCRdb copy is restricted to in-frame clones and leaves out a portion. The sample has approximately 53,000 clones, around 79% seen once. Time point meaning: pre-treatment sample, taken before nivolumab and TIL therapy. Germline lookup yields CDR1 LNHDA and CDR2 SQIVND (reference sequence). This CDR3 has 13 amino acids. The TCR sequence derives from a woman aged 30 to 85 with non-small cell lung cancer. The sample here was blood, taken at baseline. This chain uses TRBV19 with TRBJ1-5; D might be TRBD1 (6 bases). CDR3 protein: CASSMGAGANSYF. In nucleotides, the CDR3 is TGTGCCAGTAGTATGGGCGCGGGGGCCAACTCGTATTTT. Full variable domain (missing parts from reference TRBV19 and TRBJ1-5): DGGITQSPKYLFRKEGQNVTLSCEQNLNHDAMYWYRQDPGQGLRLIYYSQIVNDFQKGDIAEGYSVSREKKESFPLTVTSAQKNPTAFYLCASSMGAGANSYFGDGTRLSIL.